This TCR beta chain was captured by sequencing in a study of vaccination effects on CD4 cells after COVID-19 (dated by TCRdb to between 2022 and 2023). Background on the whole study: Post-vaccine samples across the study were collected a median of 72 days after the second dose, with a range of 14 to 241. The Oncomine TCR Beta short-read assay on an Illumina iSeq 100 was used to sequence cultures from other donors in the study. In both COVID-19 convalescent patients and infection-naive vaccine recipients, the study compared SARS-CoV-2 spike-specific CD4+ TCR repertoires from before mRNA vaccination with those from after it. A total of nine to ten COVID-19 convalescent patients and a few SARS-CoV-2-naive healthy vaccine recipients were included in the full study. What the study reported, not specific to this receptor: Only a small number of convalescent patients were included, and no early post-infection timepoints were available, which limited the study. In healthy vaccine recipients, vaccine-induced clones were almost all SARS-CoV-2 mono-reactive, with only 1 of 255 cross-reactive with common cold coronaviruses. Clones induced by infection and clones induced by vaccination both contracted markedly at late timepoints after vaccination, which fits with T cell responses waning over time.

The ViraFEST assay stimulated PBMC with viral peptide pools and then used TCR sequencing to identify antigen-specific CD4+ T cell clonotypes by expansion. After less than eleven days of culture, CD4+ T cells were isolated with the EasySep CD4+ T cell isolation kit. Participants received two doses of either the BNT162b2 or the mRNA-1273 mRNA SARS-CoV-2 vaccine. The absence of prior SARS-CoV-2 infection in healthy vaccine recipients was confirmed by negative nucleocapsid antibodies before and after vaccination. Each well held fewer than 2.5 million PBMC cultured in IMDM containing roughly 5% human AB serum, roughly 9.9 IU/ml IL-2 and gentamicin, along with 8 to 10 ug/ml peptides. Half of the culture medium was replaced with fresh IL-2-containing medium on days 3 and 7. Unless noted otherwise, every peptide stimulation condition was cultured in triplicate wells. Using Ficoll-Paque Plus gradient centrifugation, PBMC were separated from whole blood and then either used fresh or cryopreserved at -140C. Overlapping peptide pools spanned the spike proteins of SARS-CoV-2 and the common cold coronaviruses HCoV-NL63, HCoV-OC43 and HCoV-229E. Genomic DNA was extracted from cultured CD4+ T cells with the QIAamp micro DNA kit.

The method was the immunoSEQ multiplex PCR assay. DNA from the cultured and isolated CD4+ T cells underwent TCR beta CDR3 sequencing. As for the authors' bioinformatics: Non-productive TCR sequences were removed and reads were trimmed to the CDR3 region, keeping CDR3s of at least 7 amino acids. The MANAFEST web app was used to pick out antigen-specific clonotypes by comparing their expansion in peptide wells with that in reference cultures. For clones to be considered positive, expansion at FDR<0.05 versus reference and all other wells, an odds ratio above 5, and a frequency above 0.1% in two replicate wells were required. Cross-reactive clonotypes were defined as significantly expanded in SARS-CoV-2 spike wells and in at least one common cold coronavirus spike condition. Levenshtein distance calculated with the stringdist R package was used to assess CDR3 similarity, and unrooted trees were constructed with ape in R 3.6.1. TCRdb limited this immuneACCESS table to in-frame rearrangements with V and J called. A share of clones is missing; checked studies link under half to unresolved V genes, and the rest is unexplained. The V and J calls and the clone size are those of that table, but D and trimming were determined from the DNA. The sample table contains approximately 26,000 clones; only one count was recorded for about three quarters of them. The biggest ten clones account for less than 7.5% of the sample.

The CDR3 sequence holds 12 residues, the cysteine and phenylalanine included. This entry keeps only the CDR3 DNA: 36 bases, framed from base 1. The germline V gene provides CDR1 SGHRS and CDR2 YFSETQ. The sample holds one count of this clone. This receptor's antigen is unknown. A read error may produce the germline difference seen at one junction end. This receptor was obtained from a human donor who received a COVID-19 vaccine. Some clones in this sample may be carry-over from other donors' samples. The chain was built from TRBV5-1 and TRBJ1-1, with 11 middle bases fitting TRBD1. The sample here was CD4+ T cells from PBMCs cultured with SARS-CoV-2 spike peptides, taken after COVID-19 vaccination. The cell subset or site label here, explained by the study, means: SARS-CoV-2 spike overlapping peptide pool stimulation. The CDR3 protein: CASSSGGTGGIF. The DNA sequence reads TGCGCCAGCAGTTCCGGCGGGACAGGGGGGATCTTT.